These 25 T cell receptor beta chains originate from one sample sequenced in a study of T cells in pancreatic ductal adenocarcinoma. Surgery without prior neoadjuvant therapy was the treatment of the selected pancreatic ductal adenocarcinoma patients. TCRdb's copy holds only in-frame clones and misses some; the assay was immunoSEQ multiplex PCR. The sample lists over 15,000 clones; roughly 90% were seen once. Sequenced sample: PBMCs. The receptors were sampled from a human donor with pancreatic ductal adenocarcinoma.

This rearrangement joins TRBV5-1 to TRBJ1-1; maybe TRBD1 (6 bases). This CDR3 spans 13 amino acids. Germline CDR1 reads SGHRS; CDR2 reads YFSETQ. Trimming pared 1 base from V and 5 bases from J, leaving 9 bases between. CDR3 nucleotide sequence: TGCGCCAGCAGCTTGACAGGGAGAACTGAAGCTTTCTTT. This codes for CASSLTGRTEAFF.

The gene calls are TRBV6-1 and TRBJ2-2; TRBD1 might be the D (5 bases). This CDR3 has 13 amino acids. The V end lost 4 bases, the J end lost 6 bases, and 9 bases lay between the germline ends. CDR1 and CDR2 (germline): MNHNS, SASEGT. The CDR3, as DNA: TGTGCCAGCAGTGCGATCAGGGCCGGGGAGCTGTTTTTT. It is translated as CASSAIRAGELFF.

The chain combines TRBV5-6 with TRBJ1-5, with D possibly being TRBD1 (5 bases). This CDR3 has 12 residues. CDR1 and CDR2 (germline): SGHDT, YYEEEE. V was trimmed by 2 bases and J by 11 bases, leaving 11 bases between them. For the CDR3, the DNA is TGTGCCAGCAGCTTCTCAGGGCAGGCCCAGCATTTT. The encoded protein is CASSFSGQAQHF.

The CDR3 region has the DNA TGTGCCAGCAGCGTAGAAACGGGGACCTACAATGAGCAGTTCTTC. Protein: CASSVETGTYNEQFF. The gene calls are TRBV9 and TRBJ2-1; D is possibly TRBD2 (5 bases). Germline V gene sequence: CDR1 SGDLS, CDR2 YYNGEE. CDR3 length: 15 residues. The V end lost 0 bases, the J end lost 2 bases, and 9 bases lay between the germline ends.

This chain links TRBV12-2 with TRBJ1-4; the table's D call, TRBD1, has no DNA check behind it. TRBV12-2 is labeled a pseudogene. The CDR3 is 13 amino acids. The CDR3 is CASPSGHNEKLFF. CDR3 nucleotides: TGTGCAAGTCCTTCGGGACATAATGAAAAACTGTTTTTT.

This chain uses TRBV6-5 with TRBJ2-5, with D possibly matching TRBD1 (6 bases). CDR1 is MNHEY and CDR2 is SVGAGI in the germline V gene. The CDR3 covers 14 residues. Trimming took 5 bases from V and 4 from J, leaving 14 bases between them. CDR3 nucleotides: TGTGCCAGCAGTCGTCAAGGGGGTGCAGAGACCCAGTACTTC. Translated: CASSRQGGAETQYF.

Written as DNA, the CDR3 is TGCGCCAGCAGCCAAGAAGCCAGCGGGGGGGGATACAATGAGCAGTTCTTC. It specifies CASSQEASGGGYNEQFF. This rearrangement joins TRBV4-3 to TRBJ2-1; 10 bases line up with TRBD2. Germline CDR1 and CDR2: LGHNA and YSLEER. This CDR3 has 17 amino acids. J lost 4 bases, V lost 0 bases, and 6 bases had no gene match.

To note about this clone: Other DNA sequences from this sample encode an identical CDR3 as well. The chain is built from TRBV7-2 and TRBJ2-3, with D possibly TRBD2 on 7 matching bases. The germline V gene encodes CDR1 SGHTA and CDR2 FQGNSA. The ends were cut back, 0 bases at V and 2 bases at J, with 9 bases in the middle. The CDR3 runs to 15 residues. CDR3 coding DNA: TGTGCCAGCAGCTTAGCGGGGGGGCCCACAGATACGCAGTATTTT. Its protein product is CASSLAGGPTDTQYF.

The chain joins TRBV2 to TRBJ2-3, with D perhaps TRBD2 (6 bases). CDR1 SNHLY and CDR2 FYNNEI come from the germline V gene. The CDR3 runs to 14 residues. The germline V and J ends were trimmed by 6 bases and 4 bases, with 14 bases remaining between them. CDR3 loop: CASRTPGGSDTQYF. In DNA, the CDR3 is TGTGCCAGCAGGACACCCGGAGGGTCAGATACGCAGTATTTT.

This chain links TRBV5-1 with TRBJ2-7; 11 bases match TRBD1. CDR1 and CDR2 (germline): SGHRS, YFSETQ. With 5 bases clipped from V and 5 bases from J, the junction kept 6 bases outside the gene matches. This CDR3 has 14 amino acids. This CDR3 reads CASRGQGERNEQYF. The CDR3 DNA sequence: TGCGCCAGCAGGGGACAGGGGGAGCGGAACGAGCAGTACTTC.

The chain links TRBV9 to TRBJ1-2; D is perhaps TRBD1 (5 bases). The V end was cut by 1 base, the J end by 8 bases, with 12 bases between. The CDR3 is made up of 13 amino acids. The germline CDR1 and CDR2 sequences are SGDLS and YYNGEE. CDR3 DNA: TGTGCCAGCAGCGTAAGTTACAACAGGGGCTACACCTTC. As protein: CASSVSYNRGYTF. Using reference TRBV9 and TRBJ1-2 for the parts outside the CDR3, the full variable domain is DSGVTQTPKHLITATGQRVTLRCSPRSGDLSVYWYQQSLDQGLQFLIQYYNGEERAKGNILERFSAQQFPDLHSELNLSSLELGDSALYFCASSVSYNRGYTFGSGTRLTVV.

The chain couples TRBV11-2 to TRBJ2-3; 7 positions agree with TRBD2. V lost 8 bases and J lost 6; bases outside the gene matches: 20. Germline CDR1 is SGHAT and CDR2 is FQNNGV. This CDR3 is built from 17 residues. The CDR3 DNA reads as TGTGCCAGCGGAAGGTCGGGAGGAGGACATCGCTACGATACGCAGTATTTT. Protein product: CASGRSGGGHRYDTQYF.

This sequence joins TRBV5-6 and TRBJ2-1, with D possibly being TRBD1 (6 bases). V lost 4 bases, J lost 4 bases, and 18 bases lay in between. The CDR3 covers 16 residues. Germline-derived CDR1 and CDR2 are SGHDT and YYEEEE. The CDR3 is CASSPIQGAIYNEQFF. In DNA, the CDR3 is TGTGCCAGCAGCCCTATACAGGGAGCGATTTACAATGAGCAGTTCTTC.

The gene calls are TRBV6-5 and TRBJ1-6, with 8 bases that match TRBD1. V was pared by 6 bases and J by 10 bases, with 11 bases of the junction left unmatched. This CDR3 contains 15 residues. Germline assignment: CDR1 MNHEY and CDR2 SVGAGI. CDR3 amino acids: CASSLTRGRESPLHF. CDR3 DNA: TGTGCCAGCAGCCTTACCAGGGGGCGCGAATCACCCCTCCACTTT.

In its sample, this clone was seen a few times. The chain has TRBV30 and TRBJ1-6, with unresolved D. Trimming took 4 bases from V and 6 from J, leaving 13 bases between them. Germline loops: CDR1 GTSNPN, CDR2 SVGIG (reference sequence). The CDR3 is 14 amino acids. The CDR3 sequence is CAWISHSPNSPLHF. CDR3 coding DNA: TGTGCCTGGATTAGTCACTCACCTAATTCACCCCTCCACTTT.

This clone is a singleton in its sample. The CDR3 DNA reads as TGTGCCACCAGCAGGAGGACTAGCGGGGTCGACGAGCAGTACTTC. This encodes CATSRRTSGVDEQYF. This chain uses TRBV15 with TRBJ2-7; 12 positions match TRBD2. Losses at the gene ends were 3 bases for V and 5 bases for J; bases not matched to a gene: 5. CDR3 length equals 15 residues. Germline V gene sequence: CDR1 LNHNV, CDR2 YYDKDF (reference sequence). Based on the CDR3 plus reference TRBV15 and TRBJ2-7, the full variable domain is DAMVIQNPRYQVTQFGKPVTLSCSQTLNHNVMYWYQQKSSQAPKLLFHYYDKDFNNEADTPDNFQSRRPNTSFCFLDIRSPGLGDTAMYLCATSRRTSGVDEQYFGPGTRLTVT.

The CDR3 protein is CASSVNRQETQYF. CDR3 bases: TGTGCCAGCAGTGTCAACAGGCAAGAGACCCAGTACTTC. V gene TRBV2 combines with J gene TRBJ2-5; D is perhaps TRBD1 (5 bases). Germline values: CDR1 SNHLY, CDR2 FYNNEI. This CDR3 spans 13 amino acids. V shed 4 bases and J shed 2 bases, with 8 bases lying between them.

V is TRBV6-1 and J is TRBJ1-1; D possibly corresponds to TRBD1 (5 bases). V lost 11 bases and J 9 bases, leaving 19 bases between the germline ends. In germline, CDR1 is MNHNS, CDR2 SASEGT. This CDR3 spans 12 amino acids. The CDR3 nucleotides read TGTGCCTTGGGGAGGGTGGGGACTAAAGCTTTCTTT. Translated: CALGRVGTKAFF.

V usage is TRBV5-1 and J usage is TRBJ1-1; weak D call: TRBD1 (6 bases). Germline V lookup: CDR1 SGHRS, CDR2 YFSETQ. CDR3 length: 14 residues. Trimming removed 0 bases at V and 1 base at J, with 7 bases between. The CDR3 sequence: CASSLGQANTEAFF. CDR3 coding DNA: TGCGCCAGCAGCTTGGGACAGGCGAACACTGAAGCTTTCTTT.

This chain links TRBV4-3 with TRBJ2-2, with TRBD1 matching 7 bases. Germline V gene data show CDR1 as LGHNA and CDR2 as YSLEER. The J segment lost 3 bases and the V segment lost 1 base, leaving 5 bases of the junction unmatched. The CDR3 spans 16 residues. For the CDR3, the DNA is TGCGCCAGCAGCCAAGCTACAGGGGTAGACACCGGGGAGCTGTTTTTT. It codes for CASSQATGVDTGELFF.

V gene TRBV28 combines with J gene TRBJ1-1; possibly TRBD1 for D (6 bases). The CDR3 is 14 amino acids. Germline loops: CDR1 MDHEN, CDR2 SYDVKM. V lost 6 bases and J 3 bases, leaving 14 bases between the germline ends. The CDR3 nucleotides are TGTGCCAGCAGCAAGGGGGGGATGGACACTGAAGCTTTCTTT. Translated: CASSKGGMDTEAFF.

This clone has just one count. The chain employs TRBV7-6 and TRBJ1-4; a possible D gene is TRBD1 (5 bases). From germline, CDR1 is SGHVS and CDR2 FNYEAQ. V lost 0 bases and J 7 bases, leaving 18 bases between the germline ends. The CDR3 spans 17 residues. In DNA form, the CDR3 reads TGTGCCAGCAGCTTAGCGCTAAGGATCGCCCAGGGTGAAAAACTGTTTTTT. Translating gives CASSLALRIAQGEKLFF.

This clone was counted between two and nine times. The genes are TRBV30 and TRBJ1-1; possibly TRBD1 for D (5 bases). The CDR3 sequence is 12 residues long. V was pared by 5 bases and J by 4 bases, with 11 bases between. Germline loops: CDR1 GTSNPN, CDR2 SVGIG (reference sequence). CDR3 residues: CAWVWGGTEAFF. The CDR3 bases are TGTGCCTGGGTATGGGGGGGCACTGAAGCTTTCTTT.

J is TRBJ1-1 and V is TRBV6-5, with 8 bases that match TRBD1. From germline, CDR1 is MNHEY and CDR2 SVGAGI. There are 16 residues in the CDR3. Trimming cost V 2 bases and J 5 bases; bases outside gene matches: 10. The CDR3 sequence is CASSYPTDRGRTEAFF. As DNA, the CDR3 is TGTGCCAGCAGTTACCCCACCGACAGGGGCCGTACTGAAGCTTTCTTT.

The gene calls are TRBV29-1 and TRBJ1-4; 7 positions match TRBD1. V gave up 4 bases and J gave up 4 bases; unmatched junction bases: 3. The CDR3 runs 13 residues. Germline-derived CDR1 and CDR2 are SQVTM and ANQGSEA. The CDR3 nucleotides are TGCAGCGTTGCCCGGGACAGTAATGAAAAACTGTTTTTT. It yields the protein CSVARDSNEKLFF.